This entry describes one T cell receptor beta chain. The data stem from a study of blood T cell repertoires in COVID-19. The wider study: Specimens from acute and convalescent COVID-19 originated in the United States, Italy and Spain.

Original data processing: Scientists estimated how many nucleated cells there were by amplifying reference gene primers. TCRdb's table, derived via immunoSEQ multiplex PCR, lists solely in-frame clones and lacks some. V, J and clone size were drawn from that table, and D and trimming were deduced from the DNA. The sample gives approximately 85,000 clones, over 75% of which show up once; about 12% is in the top ten. The germline CDR1 and CDR2 sequences are GTSNPN and SVGIG (reference sequence). V gave up 0 bases and J gave up 12 bases, with 12 bases separating them. This CDR3 has 11 amino acids. Sequencing was carried out using peripheral blood. The sequence was collected from a human donor in a cohort sampled during active COVID-19. This chain joins TRBV30 and TRBJ2-7, with D perhaps TRBD1 (5 bases). In DNA form, the CDR3 reads TGTGCCTGGAGTGTACCAGGGTCTCTGTACTTC. This encodes CAWSVPGSLYF.